The clone carrying this T cell receptor beta chain was found many times. TCRdb used MiXCR to reprocess the 5' RACE reads, holding one entry per CDR3 protein. The table lists 200,000 or so distinct CDR3 sequences, 10% to 15% of them singletons, with roughly 11% in the top ten. These data originate in a study of CD8 T cells in ankylosing spondylitis. Germline V CDR1 and CDR2: SQVTM, ANQGSEA. The CDR3 sequence is 14 residues long. V shed 4 bases and J 2 bases; nucleotides not matched to a gene: 2. The receptor was derived from a female donor with ankylosing spondylitis or in good health (not recorded which). The chain recombines TRBV29-1 with TRBJ2-6, with TRBD1 matching 7 bases. The source material was blood, either unsorted or a sorted T cell fraction (not recorded which). CDR3 protein: CSVVTGAGANVLTF. The DNA for the CDR3 is TGCAGCGTTGTTACAGGGGCTGGGGCCAACGTCCTGACTTTC.